This is a list of T cell receptor beta chains from one sample in a study of T-cell memory formation after mild COVID-19. TCRdb re-called the 5' RACE reads with MiXCR, one entry per CDR3 protein. The sample lists about 320,000 distinct CDR3 sequences, 13% to 15% occurring once. Sequencing was performed on PBMCs or a T cell subset sorted from them (not recorded which). The receptors originated from a man younger than 35 who had mild COVID-19 (a few samples of this study predate the infection). Cell type and time point are not known. Each CDR3 is given with its conserved first and last residue. Each record gives: clone size, D gene, V gene, J gene, CDR3 protein, CDR3 DNA. A D gene is named only where the DNA matches it firmly. Clone size is not always given. Where it is, it says once, few, many or a class for expanded clones.

>.|.|TRBV5-1|TRBJ1-2
CASSLDAGANYGYTF
TGCGCCAGCAGCTTGGATGCGGGGGCGAACTATGGCTACACCTTC
>.|.|TRBV11-2|TRBJ1-6
CASSPSAGNSPLHF
TGTGCCAGCAGCCCCTCTGCGGGGAATTCACCCCTCCACTTT
>few|.|TRBV7-9|TRBJ2-1
CASSPHKRGYNEQFF
TGTGCCAGCAGCCCACACAAAAGAGGGTACAATGAGCAGTTCTTC
>.|TRBD2|TRBV5-6|TRBJ2-3
CASSLGLAGARPYF
TGTGCCAGCAGCCTAGGACTAGCGGGGGCCCGCCCGTATTTT
>few|.|TRBV28|TRBJ2-6
CASSTGKDSGANVLTF
TGTGCCAGCAGTACGGGGAAGGACTCTGGGGCCAACGTCCTGACTTTC
>.|TRBD2|TRBV20-1|TRBJ2-3
CSAPPSGGTDTQYF
TGCAGTGCTCCACCTAGCGGGGGGACAGATACGCAGTATTTT
>few|.|TRBV6-6|TRBJ2-3
CASSFLVFGGTQYF
TGTGCCAGCAGCTTCCTAGTTTTCGGGGGCACGCAGTATTTT
>.|.|TRBV7-3|TRBJ2-1
CASSLTGLTNEQFF
TGTGCCAGCAGCTTAACGGGGCTTACTAATGAGCAGTTCTTC
>few|.|TRBV27|TRBJ2-3
CASRWLTGTDTQYF
TGTGCCAGCAGATGGCTTACGGGCACAGATACGCAGTATTTT
>few|.|TRBV7-8|TRBJ2-3
CASSLGRDEDTQYF
TGTGCCAGCAGCTTAGGCAGGGATGAGGATACGCAGTATTTT
>few|.|TRBV7-8|TRBJ1-1
CASSLTSGGTRFTEAFF
TGTGCCAGCAGCTTAACTAGTGGGGGCACCCGATTCACTGAAGCTTTCTTT
>.|.|TRBV18|TRBJ1-6
CASSPGGMDSPLHF
TGTGCCAGCTCACCGGGGGGGATGGATTCACCCCTCCACTTT
>few|.|TRBV6-2/TRBV6-3|TRBJ2-5
CASNLTPRRETQYF
TGTGCCAGCAACCTCACCCCCCGCCGGGAGACCCAGTACTTC
>.|TRBD2|TRBV5-5|TRBJ2-1
CASRLRAGGNEQFF
TGTGCCAGCAGACTGCGAGCGGGGGGTAATGAGCAGTTCTTC
>few|.|TRBV7-2|TRBJ2-3
CASSLSYTQYF
TGTGCCAGCAGCTTATCATATACGCAGTATTTT
>.|.|TRBV7-9|TRBJ1-2
CASSLDPYGYTF
TGTGCCAGCAGCTTAGACCCCTATGGCTACACCTTC
>many|TRBD1|TRBV7-2|TRBJ2-7
CASSSRQGPYEQYF
TGTGCCAGCAGCTCGAGACAGGGGCCATACGAGCAGTACTTC
>few|.|TRBV20-1|TRBJ2-5
CSASSAGKETQYF
TGCAGTGCTAGTAGTGCCGGGAAAGAGACCCAGTACTTC
>few|.|TRBV5-1|TRBJ2-1
CASSLVDGTYNEQFF
TGCGCCAGCAGCTTGGTTGACGGGACCTACAATGAGCAGTTCTTC
>few|TRBD1|TRBV29-1|TRBJ2-6
CSVRGSGANVLTF
TGCAGCGTCAGGGGGTCTGGGGCCAACGTCCTGACTTTC
>.|TRBD2|TRBV4-1|TRBJ2-2
CASRRLAGGRGTGELFF
TGCGCCAGCAGACGACTAGCGGGGGGCCGGGGCACCGGGGAGCTGTTTTTT
>.|.|TRBV24-1|TRBJ2-1
CATSDTDYRRDEQFF
TGTGCCACCAGTGACACCGATTACAGGCGGGATGAGCAGTTCTTC
>few|.|TRBV19|TRBJ1-1
CASSIGGATEAFF
TGTGCCAGTAGTATTGGAGGGGCCACTGAAGCTTTCTTT